What follows are 3 T cell receptor beta chains derived from one specimen sequenced in a study of T cells in tumors after PD-1 blockade. Method: immunoSEQ multiplex PCR; TCRdb's copy keeps in-frame clones and lacks some. This sample yields just under 65,000 clones, of which around 72% are seen a single time; 4.7% belongs to the top ten. This material consisted of PBMCs, taken after anti-PD-1 treatment. These TCRs come from a human donor with basal cell carcinoma.

This chain links TRBV6-5 with TRBJ1-3; no reliable D call. Trimming took 5 bases from V and 0 from J, leaving 8 bases between them. Germline V gene data show CDR1 as MNHEY and CDR2 as SVGAGI. This CDR3 is built from 14 residues. Here the CDR3 DNA reads TGTGCCAGCAGTCGGTCTTCCTCTGGAAACACCATATATTTT. It yields the protein CASSRSSSGNTIYF.

The V call is TRBV5-4, the J call TRBJ2-1; 8 bases map to TRBD2. Germline assignment: CDR1 SGHNT and CDR2 YYREEE (reference sequence). Trimming removed 3 bases from V and 7 bases from J; junction bases left unmatched: 9. CDR3 length: 15 residues. The CDR3 nucleotides are TGTGCCAGCAGCTCGAGGACGGGGGGGCTTAATGAGCAGTTCTTC. Protein sequence: CASSSRTGGLNEQFF.

In this sample, this clone turned up a few times. The genes are TRBV19 and TRBJ2-7, with 9 bases identical to TRBD1. CDR1 and CDR2 (germline): LNHDA, SQIVND (reference sequence). V shed 4 bases, J shed 4 bases, and the junction held 5 bases outside the gene matches. The CDR3 loop spans 14 amino acids. As DNA, the CDR3 is TGTGCCAGTAGTAGTACCGGGACAGGGTACGAGCAGTACTTC. Translated: CASSSTGTGYEQYF. The full variable domain, completed using reference TRBV19 and TRBJ2-7, is DGGITQSPKYLFRKEGQNVTLSCEQNLNHDAMYWYRQDPGQGLRLIYYSQIVNDFQKGDIAEGYSVSREKKESFPLTVTSAQKNPTAFYLCASSSTGTGYEQYFGPGTRLTVT.